This T cell receptor beta chain was sequenced for a study of shared clonotypes between healthy human individuals. Overall study context: Three plates were used per donor for CD4 naive, three for CD4 memory, two for CD8 naive and one for CD8 memory. Regarding the study as a whole: Relative to clonotypes present in all four donors, those not shared had lower generation probabilities. Around 5% was the fraction of naive CD4 clonotypes found shared across a handful of donors.

CD45RO-negative CD8 cells positively selected for CCR7 made up the naive population, which excluded terminally differentiated effector memory CD45RA+ cells. Comment on this clone: The antigen remains undetermined.

Repertoires were generated with immunoSEQ multiplex PCR, while TCRdb's copy carries only in-frame clones and drops some. The sample holds some 1,900,000 clones, approximately 95% seen once. From germline, CDR1 is MGHRA and CDR2 YSYEKL. V was shortened by 0 bases and J by 5 bases, with 13 bases between the two germline ends. This CDR3 is 15 amino acids long. This receptor was identified in a man aged 18 to 29 in good health. The chain couples TRBV4-1 to TRBJ2-5; possible D gene TRBD2, 5 bases. The source material was naive CD8+ T cells sorted from blood. The CDR3 DNA reads TGCGCCAGCAGCCAAGATCGGGGTTTTCGGGAGACCCAGTACTTC. Translated, it gives CASSQDRGFRETQYF.